The present TCR beta chain was sequenced within a study of blood T cell repertoires in COVID-19. CDR1 is SGHNT and CDR2 is YYREEE in the germline V gene (reference sequence). CDR3 size: 11 residues. Trimming shortened V by 3 bases and J by 4 bases, and 3 bases separated the two germline ends. This clone was counted a few times. The study recruited people aged about 18 to 95 years across roughly 23 US areas. Authors' analysis steps: Estimates of nucleated cell counts were drawn from the amplification of reference gene primers. TCRdb's table, derived via immunoSEQ multiplex PCR, lists solely in-frame clones and lacks some. V, J and clone size are those of that table, while D and trimming were read from the DNA. The table lists hundreds of thousands of clones, about nine tenths of them singletons.

This clonotype was sampled from a woman aged 18-35 years who had recovered from COVID-19. Source material: PBMCs or T cells enriched from blood (not recorded which). This chain links TRBV5-4 with TRBJ2-3; D call uncertain. The CDR3 loop is CASSSSDTQYF. Written as DNA, the CDR3 is TGTGCCAGCAGCTCGTCAGATACGCAGTATTTT.